This TCR beta chain appears in the sequencing data of a study of stem cell transplantation in POMP-related autoinflammatory disease. Study-wide background: Hypothesis: faulty thymoproteasomes impair CD8+ T-cell selection, skewing TRB repertoires. Before transplant, CD4+ T cells skewed naive and CD8+ proportions were low. Study-wide results and limits: Patients with PRAID showed a restricted number of unique TRB V-J gene pairings.

In the case of this clone: Its antigen remains unidentified.

PRAID featured prominent immunodeficiency. Here immunoSEQ multiplex PCR was the method, and the copy in TCRdb shows in-frame clones only, minus some. The sample lists over 25,000 clones, 88% occurring once. This CDR3 has 16 residues. Germline V lookup: CDR1 MDHEN, CDR2 SYDVKM. V was pared by 0 bases and J by 3 bases, with 5 bases of the junction left unmatched. This chain links TRBV28 with TRBJ1-5; 7 positions agree with TRBD1. This sample comprised CD4+ T cells from PBMCs, obtained before stem cell transplantation. This TCR came from a human donor with POMP-related autoinflammation and immune dysregulation (PRAID). The CDR3 sequence is CASSLWGQRYNQPQHF. Here the CDR3 DNA reads TGTGCCAGCAGTTTATGGGGACAGCGCTACAATCAGCCCCAGCATTTT.